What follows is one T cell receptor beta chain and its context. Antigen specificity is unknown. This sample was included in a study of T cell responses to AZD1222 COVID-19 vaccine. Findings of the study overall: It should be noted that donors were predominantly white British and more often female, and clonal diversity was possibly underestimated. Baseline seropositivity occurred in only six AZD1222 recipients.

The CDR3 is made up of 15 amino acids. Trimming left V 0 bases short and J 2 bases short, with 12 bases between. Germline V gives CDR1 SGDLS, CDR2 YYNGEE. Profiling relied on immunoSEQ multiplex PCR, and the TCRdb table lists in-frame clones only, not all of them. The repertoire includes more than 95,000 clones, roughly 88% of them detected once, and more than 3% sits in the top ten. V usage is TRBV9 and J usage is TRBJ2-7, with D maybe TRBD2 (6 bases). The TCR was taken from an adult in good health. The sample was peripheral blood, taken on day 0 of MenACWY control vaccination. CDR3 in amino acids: CASSVEAGHTYEQYF. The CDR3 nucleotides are TGTGCCAGCAGCGTAGAGGCGGGGCACACCTACGAGCAGTACTTC.